The present T cell receptor (beta chain) was sequenced within a study of T cells after yellow fever vaccination. Study details: The authors prepared low-cell-number fractions using SMART-Seq v4 Ultra Low Input.

This clonotype has a handful of counts. The antigen remains unidentified. UMIs and a universal primer site were added when TCR cDNA was made by 5'RACE template switching. TCRdb recomputed calls from the 5' RACE reads with MiXCR, one row per CDR3 protein. The data contain a few hundred thousand distinct CDR3 sequences, about 10% of them singletons. Regarding the study as a whole: A minor fraction of clonotypes spanned both CD4 and CD8 compartments. Post-booster repertoires contained most primary-vaccination clones again (about 96% CD4, approximately 88% CD8).

The specimen was CD4+ T cells sorted from PBMCs, collected 5 days after the yellow fever booster vaccination. The receptor's source is a man between 18 and 29 years old who received the YFV17D yellow fever vaccine.

The CDR3 loop reads CASSSRQGEDGYTF. The CDR3 bases are TGTGCCAGCAGCTCTAGACAGGGAGAGGATGGCTACACCTTC. J is TRBJ1-2 and V is TRBV7-2, with TRBD1 matching over 7 bases. Looked up from germline, CDR1 is SGHTA and CDR2 is FQGNSA. After removal of 4 bases from V and 6 bases from J, the junction contained 8 bases not matched to a gene. This CDR3 is built from 14 residues.